This T cell receptor (beta chain) was sequenced in a study of T cell repertoires in cytomegalovirus infection. Study overall: Based on public TCR beta signatures, there were indications of CMV infection and of a matching HLA type.

V was clipped by 0 bases and J by 6 bases, with 11 bases between them. The germline CDR1 and CDR2 sequences are SGHVS and FQNEAQ. The length of the CDR3 is 14 residues. Concerning this clonotype itself: Its specificity is not known.

A single record per CDR3 protein comes from TCRdb applying MiXCR to the reads. The sample has about 770,000 distinct CDR3 sequences; just under 30% are singletons. The material sequenced was cultured CD8+ T cells from PBMCs, taken from culture after CMV antigen stimulation. The V and J genes are TRBV7-8 and TRBJ2-5, with D maybe TRBD2 (5 bases). The sequence was collected from a human donor in good health (CMV status not recorded). Some clones in this sample may be carry-over from other donors' samples. The CDR3 coding sequence is TGTGCCAGCAGCTTAGCTTGGCCTAGCAAGACCCAGTACTTC. Encoded protein: CASSLAWPSKTQYF.